This TCR beta chain was identified in a study of cytomegalovirus exposure and HLA in healthy donors. Trimming removed 6 bases from V and 6 bases from J; junction bases left unmatched: 8. The germline gives CDR1 MNHEY, CDR2 SVGAGI. This CDR3 is built from 15 residues. As for this clone: As yet, its antigen is unknown.

13 Jbeta primers and 60 Vbeta primers were used for the PCR. The repertoire was sequenced with immunoSEQ multiplex PCR; TCRdb's copy has only in-frame clones and lacks some. Of around 200,000 clones listed, more than 60% are singletons. Study-wide points: In a later analysis, HLA-associated TCR beta chains were more clonally expanded than equally common others.

This sequence originates from a man between 50 and 59 years old in good health and CMV-seronegative. The specimen sequenced was PBMCs. V usage is TRBV6-5 and J usage is TRBJ2-2; TRBD1 matches 9 bases. The DNA of the CDR3 is TGTGCCAGCAGGCAACTACAGGGGGCGGCCGGGGAGCTGTTTTTT. As protein: CASRQLQGAAGELFF.